Presented here are 3 T cell receptor beta chains from one specimen sequenced in a study of Graves' ophthalmopathy and Graves' hyperthyroidism. The TCR beta CDR3 regions underwent amplification from RNA transcripts. RT-PCR with HTBI primers came first, then second-round multiplex PCR. TCRdb redid the calling of the multiplex PCR reads with MiXCR, one entry per CDR3 protein. The sample includes around 670,000 distinct CDR3 sequences, about 44% of them seen just once. Material for sequencing was peripheral blood. The origin of the receptors is an adult man with Graves' ophthalmopathy.

V gene TRBV29-1 combines with J gene TRBJ2-5; tentatively, D is TRBD2 (5 bases). Per germline, CDR1 SQVTM and CDR2 ANQGSEA. This CDR3 is 14 amino acids long. Trimming stripped 8 bases from V and 0 bases from J, with 16 bases between. The CDR3 loop is CSLDRVDYQETQYF. DNA of the CDR3: TGCAGCTTAGATAGGGTGGACTACCAAGAGACCCAGTACTTC.

This sequence joins TRBV20-1 and TRBJ2-7; TRBD2 matches 11 bases. Germline V lookup: CDR1 DFQATT, CDR2 SNEGSKA (reference sequence). CDR3 length: 15 amino acids. The ends lost 4 bases at V and 6 bases at J; junction bases unmatched: 11. Here the CDR3 reads CSATIAGGLGSEQYF. The CDR3 DNA follows: TGCAGTGCTACGATAGCGGGAGGGCTCGGTAGCGAGCAGTACTTC.

This chain uses TRBV2 with TRBJ2-7; TRBD1 matches 10 bases. The V gene end was trimmed by 7 bases and the J gene end by 2 bases; junction bases not matched to a gene: 8. Germline-derived CDR1 and CDR2 are SNHLY and FYNNEI. CDR3 length: 15 amino acids. Here the CDR3 reads CASTKRQGAAYEQYF. The DNA for the CDR3 is TGTGCCAGCACAAAACGACAGGGGGCGGCCTACGAGCAGTACTTC.